This TCR beta chain originates from a study of cytomegalovirus exposure and HLA in healthy donors (TCRdb year 2017). As for the study more broadly: A later analysis indicated that the 120 or so validation repertoires were generated on the platform also employed for the approximately 690 repertoires of the first cohort. Besides the first cohort of more than 650 subjects, a separate validation cohort made up of 95 to 150 different subjects was used. The study aimed to test whether cataloging public T cell receptors could reveal signatures of past pathogen exposure. The study combined high-throughput TCR immunosequencing, statistical association of individual TCRs with disease status, and machine learning to predict cytomegalovirus infection status.

The donors belonged to the validation cohort of about 130 subjects, which was separate from the roughly 700-subject first cohort. The method behind the library was the immunoSEQ multiplex PCR assay. Under the source paper's analysis protocol: A statistical classification framework was built to diagnose cytomegalovirus status from the catalog of TCR beta chain sequences. TCRdb re-hosts the immuneACCESS table, in-frame sequences only. Its copies lack some clones; in the studies checked, an unresolved V gene accounts for under half of them, and the cause for the rest is not known. V, J and clone size are taken as reported in that table, and D and trimming were inferred from the DNA itself. Here the sample has about 260,000 clones; roughly 91% occur a single time. Jointly, the top ten make up approximately 3% of the sample. Here is what the overall study found, with its caveats: The study gave a list of more than 150 TCR beta chains associated with cytomegalovirus. In both the original and validation cohorts, the classifier was reported to diagnose cytomegalovirus status with high specificity and sensitivity. Most TCR sequences were seen in very few donors, while some public TCRs were found in many individuals. A later analysis had no HLA typing for the validation cohort, so co-occurrence there was scored across all 130 or so repertoires. Three of the identified cytomegalovirus-associated TCR beta chains were confirmed in vitro to be specific for cytomegalovirus antigens. Subsequent analysis determined that TCRs grouped into clusters in the first cohort also showed a tendency toward co-occurrence across the 130 or so validation repertoires, and about 93% of cluster scores exceeded 0. The authors suggested that the approach could potentially be extended to other disease states and immunological phenotypes.

As for this clone: The clone's antigen remains unknown. Base quality data are lacking; no much larger clone is found one base away. In the same sample, other DNA sequences code for this CDR3.

The germline V gene sets CDR1 to SGHAT and CDR2 to FQNNGV. The CDR3 goes from the cysteine to the phenylalanine over 15 residues. Just CDR3 DNA is preserved here, 45 bases in frame from base 1. The germline V end is reduced by 0 bases and the J end by 3 bases; junction bases left unmatched: 2. The sequence joins TRBV11-2 to TRBJ2-7, and 10 junctional nucleotides match TRBD2. The clonotype comes from a woman aged 25 to 39 in good health and CMV-seronegative. The sequenced sample was PBMCs. The CDR3 reads as follows: CASSLEASGSYEQYF. The DNA sequence is given as TGTGCCAGCAGCTTAGAGGCTAGCGGGAGCTACGAGCAGTACTTC.